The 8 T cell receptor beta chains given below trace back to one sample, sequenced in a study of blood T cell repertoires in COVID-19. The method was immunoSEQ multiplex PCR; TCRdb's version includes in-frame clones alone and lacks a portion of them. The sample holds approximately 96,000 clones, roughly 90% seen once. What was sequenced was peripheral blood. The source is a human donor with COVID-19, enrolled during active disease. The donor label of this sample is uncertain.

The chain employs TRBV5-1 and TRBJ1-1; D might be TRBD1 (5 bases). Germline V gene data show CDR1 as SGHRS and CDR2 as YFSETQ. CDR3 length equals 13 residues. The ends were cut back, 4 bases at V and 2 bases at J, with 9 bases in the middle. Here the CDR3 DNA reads TGCGCCAGCAGCCCACAGGAAAACACTGAAGCTTTCTTT. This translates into CASSPQENTEAFF. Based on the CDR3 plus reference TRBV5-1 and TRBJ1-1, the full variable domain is KAGVTQTPRYLIKTRGQQVTLSCSPISGHRSVSWYQQTPGQGLQFLFEYFSETQRNKGNFPGRFSGRQFSNSRSEMNVSTLELGDSALYLCASSPQENTEAFFGQGTRLTVV.

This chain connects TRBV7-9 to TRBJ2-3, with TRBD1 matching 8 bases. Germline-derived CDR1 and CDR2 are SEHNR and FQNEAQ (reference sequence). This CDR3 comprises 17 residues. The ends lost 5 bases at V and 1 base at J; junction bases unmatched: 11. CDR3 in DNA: TGTGCCAGCAGCAAAACGACCCGGGGACAGGGCACAGATACGCAGTATTTT. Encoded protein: CASSKTTRGQGTDTQYF.

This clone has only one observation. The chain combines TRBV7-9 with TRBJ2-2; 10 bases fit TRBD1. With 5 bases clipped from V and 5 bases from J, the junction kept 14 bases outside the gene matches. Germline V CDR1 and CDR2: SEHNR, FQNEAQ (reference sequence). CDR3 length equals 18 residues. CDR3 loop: CASSPTLGTGDGTGELFF. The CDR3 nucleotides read TGTGCCAGCAGCCCAACCCTTGGGACAGGGGATGGAACCGGGGAGCTGTTTTTT.

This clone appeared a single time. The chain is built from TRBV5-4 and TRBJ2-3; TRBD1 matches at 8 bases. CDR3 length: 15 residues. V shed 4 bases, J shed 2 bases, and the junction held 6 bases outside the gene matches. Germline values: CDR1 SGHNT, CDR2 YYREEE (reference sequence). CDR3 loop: CASSGTGFYTDTQYF. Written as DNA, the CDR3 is TGTGCCAGCAGCGGGACAGGCTTTTACACAGATACGCAGTATTTT.

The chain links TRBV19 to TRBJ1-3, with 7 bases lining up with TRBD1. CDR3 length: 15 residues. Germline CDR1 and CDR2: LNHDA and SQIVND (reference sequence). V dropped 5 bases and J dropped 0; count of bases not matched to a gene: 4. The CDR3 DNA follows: TGTGCCAGTAGTCGACAGGGCGGCTCTGGAAACACCATATATTTT. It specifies CASSRQGGSGNTIYF.

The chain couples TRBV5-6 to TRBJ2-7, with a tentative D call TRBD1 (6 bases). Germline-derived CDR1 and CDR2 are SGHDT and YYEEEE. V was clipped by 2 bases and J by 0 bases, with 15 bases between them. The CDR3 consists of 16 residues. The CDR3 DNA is TGTGCCAGCAGCTTCCGGACAGATTCGACCTCCTACGAGCAGTACTTC. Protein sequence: CASSFRTDSTSYEQYF. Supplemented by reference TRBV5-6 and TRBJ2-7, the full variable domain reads DAGVTQSPTHLIKTRGQQVTLRCSPKSGHDTVSWYQQALGQGPQFIFQYYEEEERQRGNFPDRFSGHQFPNYSSELNVNALLLGDSALYLCASSFRTDSTSYEQYFGPGTRLTVT.

The CDR3: CASSRDRGIGSPLHF. For the CDR3, the DNA is TGTGCCAGCAGTAGGGACAGGGGCATCGGTTCACCCCTCCACTTT. V usage is TRBV9 and J usage is TRBJ1-6; 10 positions match TRBD1. Germline CDR1 SGDLS, CDR2 YYNGEE. The ends lost 5 bases at V and 9 bases at J; junction bases unmatched: 8. The CDR3 has 15 residues.

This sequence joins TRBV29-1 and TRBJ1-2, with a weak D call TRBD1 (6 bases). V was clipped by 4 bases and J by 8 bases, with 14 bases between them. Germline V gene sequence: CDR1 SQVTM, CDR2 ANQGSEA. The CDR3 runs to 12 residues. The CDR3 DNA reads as TGCAGCGTTGGGGAGGGGGTAGGGGGCTACACCTTC. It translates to CSVGEGVGGYTF.